This TCR beta chain was captured in a study of T cell changes during pregnancy in multiple sclerosis. Using immunoSEQ multiplex PCR, the repertoire was profiled, and TCRdb retains in-frame clones only, with some absent. The profile shows over 950 clones, approximately 80% of them singletons. V was shortened by 5 bases and J by 1 base, with 5 bases between the two germline ends. Germline V gene lookup returns CDR1 DFQATT and CDR2 SNEGSKA (reference sequence). This CDR3 is built from 11 residues. The TCR sequence derives from a female patient with multiple sclerosis, enrolled in a pregnancy study. Some clones in this sample may be carry-over from other donors' samples. This chain links TRBV20-1 with TRBJ2-5; D remains ambiguous. The sequenced sample was CD4+ T cells from PBMCs (not recorded whether the cells were cultured). CDR3 bases: TGCAGTGCTCAGTCCCAAGAGACCCAGTACTTC. Residues: CSAQSQETQYF.